Detailed here is one T cell receptor (beta chain). TCRdb analysed the reads with MiXCR anew, one entry per CDR3 protein. The sample holds 200,000 or so distinct CDR3 sequences; about 21% are singletons and the top ten take less than 3.5%. The sample comes from a study of T cell repertoires in cytomegalovirus infection. Study-wide context: Indications came from public TCR beta signatures; they pointed to CMV infection and to a matching HLA type.

The sequence derives from a human donor in good health (CMV status not recorded). Some clones in this sample may be carry-over from other donors' samples. The sequenced material came from PBMCs.

CDR3 amino acids: CASSRRVGQGATASEAFF. The DNA of the CDR3 is TGTGCCAGCAGCCGCCGTGTTGGACAGGGGGCGACGGCGTCTGAAGCTTTCTTT. V gene TRBV7-9 combines with J gene TRBJ1-1; 11 nucleotides match TRBD1. The CDR3 is 18 amino acids. Germline CDR1 and CDR2: SEHNR and FQNEAQ (reference sequence). V lost 5 bases, J lost 6 bases, and 17 bases stayed unmatched.